These T cell receptor beta chains were read from a single sample in a study of type 1 and type 2 diabetes patients. TCRdb reanalysed the multiplex PCR reads using MiXCR and keeps one entry per CDR3 protein. The sample holds 280,000 or so distinct CDR3 sequences, roughly 50% seen once. Sequenced: peripheral blood mononuclear cells (PBMCs). These receptors came from a man between 18 and 35 years old with type 2 diabetes. Each CDR3 is given with its conserved first and last residue. Each record gives: J gene, V gene, D gene, clone size, CDR3 protein, CDR3 DNA. A D gene is named only where the DNA matches it firmly. The size entry is marked missing in some rows and otherwise reads once, few, many or a size class.

J gene: TRBJ1-1
V gene: TRBV19
D gene: NA
clone size: NA
CDR3 protein: CASTYREIHTEAFF
CDR3 DNA: TGTGCCAGTACCTACAGGGAAATACACACTGAAGCTTTCTTT

J gene: TRBJ2-5
V gene: TRBV6-2/TRBV6-3
D gene: NA
clone size: once
CDR3 protein: CASSYNKGTQYF
CDR3 DNA: TGTGCCAGCAGTTACAACAAGGGGACCCAGTACTTC

J gene: TRBJ1-1
V gene: TRBV4-1
D gene: NA
clone size: few
CDR3 protein: CASSQGGGVTVNTEAFF
CDR3 DNA: TGCGCCAGCAGCCAAGGGGGAGGGGTGACAGTGAACACTGAAGCTTTCTTT

J gene: TRBJ2-7
V gene: TRBV28
D gene: NA
clone size: NA
CDR3 protein: CASIRRVRCSEQYF
CDR3 DNA: TGTGCCAGCATACGAAGGGTTAGGTGTAGCGAGCAGTACTTC

J gene: TRBJ1-1
V gene: TRBV10-3
D gene: TRBD1
clone size: few
CDR3 protein: CAISELTGGSLNTEAFF
CDR3 DNA: TGTGCCATCAGTGAGTTGACAGGGGGTTCCTTGAACACTGAAGCTTTCTTT

J gene: TRBJ2-7
V gene: TRBV3-2
D gene: NA
clone size: NA
CDR3 protein: CASSLEKEMSSYEQYF
CDR3 DNA: TGTGCCAGCAGCTTAGAAAAGGAAATGAGCTCCTACGAGCAGTACTTC

J gene: TRBJ2-2
V gene: TRBV15
D gene: NA
clone size: NA
CDR3 protein: CATSRDNRGFTGELFF
CDR3 DNA: TGTGCCACCAGCAGAGATAACCGAGGGTTCACCGGGGAGCTGTTTTTT

J gene: TRBJ2-5
V gene: TRBV7-3
D gene: TRBD2
clone size: NA
CDR3 protein: CASSLNMLAGIPGETQYF
CDR3 DNA: TGTGCCAGCAGCTTAAATATGCTAGCGGGGATCCCCGGGGAGACCCAGTACTTC

J gene: TRBJ1-6
V gene: TRBV5-1
D gene: NA
clone size: few
CDR3 protein: CASSLSGISNSPLHF
CDR3 DNA: TGCGCCAGCAGCTTGAGTGGCATATCGAATTCACCCCTCCACTTT

J gene: TRBJ2-7
V gene: TRBV20-1
D gene: NA
clone size: NA
CDR3 protein: CSAGQSSCEQYF
CDR3 DNA: TGCAGTGCCGGCCAAAGCTCCTGCGAGCAGTACTTC

J gene: TRBJ1-1
V gene: TRBV9
D gene: NA
clone size: NA
CDR3 protein: CASSVAEVSKAFF
CDR3 DNA: TGTGCCAGCAGCGTAGCGGAGGTGTCCAAAGCTTTCTTT

J gene: TRBJ2-2
V gene: TRBV2
D gene: NA
clone size: NA
CDR3 protein: CASSPSRELFF
CDR3 DNA: TGTGCCAGCAGCCCGTCTCGGGAGCTGTTTTTT

J gene: TRBJ1-6
V gene: TRBV10-3
D gene: TRBD1
clone size: NA
CDR3 protein: CAISVRPETGVNSPLHF
CDR3 DNA: TGTGCCATCAGTGTTAGGCCAGAAACAGGGGTTAATTCACCCCTCCACTTT

J gene: TRBJ1-4
V gene: TRBV7-2
D gene: NA
clone size: NA
CDR3 protein: CASSNTNEKLFF
CDR3 DNA: TGTGCCAGTAGTAACACAAATGAAAAACTGTTTTTT

J gene: TRBJ2-5
V gene: TRBV7-3
D gene: NA
clone size: NA
CDR3 protein: CASSLTLGGTDAETQYF
CDR3 DNA: TGTGCCAGCAGCTTAACTCTGGGGGGAACGGACGCGGAGACCCAGTACTTC

J gene: TRBJ2-3
V gene: TRBV4-3
D gene: TRBD2
clone size: NA
CDR3 protein: CASSQDWDSGGTDTQYF
CDR3 DNA: TGCGCCAGCAGCCAAGATTGGGATAGCGGGGGAACAGATACGCAGTATTTT

J gene: TRBJ2-5
V gene: TRBV12-3/TRBV12-4
D gene: NA
clone size: NA
CDR3 protein: CASRGGTNQETQYF
CDR3 DNA: TGTGCCAGCCGCGGCGGGACAAACCAAGAGACCCAGTACTTC

J gene: TRBJ1-1
V gene: TRBV20-1
D gene: NA
clone size: NA
CDR3 protein: CSARDPRWPLREAFF
CDR3 DNA: TGCAGTGCTAGAGACCCCCGCTGGCCCTTACGGGAAGCTTTCTTT

J gene: TRBJ2-6
V gene: TRBV7-2
D gene: NA
clone size: NA
CDR3 protein: CASSRGGTGRASGANVLTF
CDR3 DNA: TGTGCCAGCAGCCGGGGGGGGACAGGGCGCGCCTCTGGGGCCAACGTCCTGACTTTC

J gene: TRBJ2-7
V gene: TRBV6-6
D gene: TRBD2
clone size: NA
CDR3 protein: CASRTTTSGSYEQYF
CDR3 DNA: TGTGCCAGCAGGACCACGACTAGCGGGAGCTACGAGCAGTACTTC

J gene: TRBJ2-7
V gene: TRBV3-1
D gene: TRBD1
clone size: once
CDR3 protein: CASSPRTGISDEQYF
CDR3 DNA: TGTGCCAGCAGCCCCAGGACAGGGATTTCCGACGAGCAGTACTTC

J gene: TRBJ2-7
V gene: TRBV4-3
D gene: TRBD2
clone size: NA
CDR3 protein: CASSHDVAGSYEQYF
CDR3 DNA: TGCGCCAGCAGCCACGATGTAGCGGGCTCCTACGAGCAGTACTTC

J gene: TRBJ1-1
V gene: TRBV27
D gene: NA
clone size: few
CDR3 protein: CASSRRDANTEAFF
CDR3 DNA: TGTGCCAGCAGTCGCCGGGACGCTAACACTGAAGCTTTCTTT

J gene: TRBJ2-5
V gene: TRBV7-9
D gene: TRBD2
clone size: NA
CDR3 protein: CASTLPGEGFGETQYF
CDR3 DNA: TGTGCCAGCACTTTGCCCGGGGAGGGATTCGGAGAGACCCAGTACTTC

J gene: TRBJ1-1
V gene: TRBV5-1
D gene: TRBD1
clone size: NA
CDR3 protein: CASSSGQGHTEAFF
CDR3 DNA: TGCGCCAGCAGCTCAGGACAGGGCCACACTGAAGCTTTCTTT

J gene: TRBJ1-2
V gene: TRBV19
D gene: TRBD1
clone size: few
CDR3 protein: CASRQGVYGYTF
CDR3 DNA: TGTGCCAGTAGGCAGGGGGTCTATGGCTACACCTTC

J gene: TRBJ1-1
V gene: TRBV20-1
D gene: NA
clone size: NA
CDR3 protein: CSGGDGAEAFF
CDR3 DNA: TGCAGTGGGGGGGATGGAGCTGAAGCTTTCTTT

J gene: TRBJ2-1
V gene: TRBV6-1
D gene: NA
clone size: NA
CDR3 protein: CASSDGAEGKNEQFF
CDR3 DNA: TGTGCCAGCAGTGATGGAGCGGAAGGAAAGAATGAGCAGTTCTTC

J gene: TRBJ1-6
V gene: TRBV5-1
D gene: TRBD1
clone size: NA
CDR3 protein: CASSVLGQRNSPLHF
CDR3 DNA: TGCGCCAGCAGTGTCTTGGGACAGCGGAATTCACCCCTCCACTTT

J gene: TRBJ2-7
V gene: TRBV7-3
D gene: NA
clone size: once
CDR3 protein: CASSLVRGSPYEQYF
CDR3 DNA: TGTGCCAGCAGCTTAGTCCGGGGGAGTCCCTACGAGCAGTACTTC

J gene: TRBJ2-1
V gene: TRBV7-2
D gene: TRBD2
clone size: NA
CDR3 protein: CASSFSGNSYNEQFF
CDR3 DNA: TGTGCCAGCAGCTTTAGCGGGAACTCCTACAATGAGCAGTTCTTC

J gene: TRBJ2-5
V gene: TRBV12-3/TRBV12-4
D gene: NA
clone size: NA
CDR3 protein: CTSSLSGGQETQYF
CDR3 DNA: TGTACCAGCAGTTTATCCGGTGGACAAGAGACCCAGTACTTC

J gene: TRBJ1-1
V gene: TRBV7-8
D gene: NA
clone size: few
CDR3 protein: CASSPHLGGEAFF
CDR3 DNA: TGTGCCAGCAGCCCACACCTTGGGGGTGAAGCTTTCTTT

J gene: TRBJ1-5
V gene: TRBV30
D gene: NA
clone size: few
CDR3 protein: CAWSVDSNQPQHF
CDR3 DNA: TGTGCCTGGAGTGTTGATAGCAATCAGCCCCAGCATTTT

J gene: TRBJ2-7
V gene: TRBV4-2
D gene: NA
clone size: NA
CDR3 protein: CASSPKVGYEQYF
CDR3 DNA: TGTGCCAGCAGCCCCAAGGTAGGCTACGAGCAGTACTTC

J gene: TRBJ1-2
V gene: TRBV27
D gene: NA
clone size: NA
CDR3 protein: CASSLSASTESTF
CDR3 DNA: TGTGCCAGCAGTTTATCGGCCAGTACGGAGAGCACCTTC

J gene: TRBJ2-7
V gene: TRBV12-3/TRBV12-4
D gene: TRBD1
clone size: few
CDR3 protein: CASTGTVYEQYF
CDR3 DNA: TGTGCCAGCACCGGGACAGTCTACGAGCAGTACTTC

J gene: TRBJ2-7
V gene: TRBV6-5
D gene: NA
clone size: few
CDR3 protein: CASWDTYEQYF
CDR3 DNA: TGTGCCAGCTGGGACACCTACGAGCAGTACTTC

J gene: TRBJ1-1
V gene: TRBV7-9
D gene: NA
clone size: NA
CDR3 protein: CASSLTLSNTEAFF
CDR3 DNA: TGTGCCAGCAGCTTAACCCTGTCTAACACTGAAGCTTTCTTT

J gene: TRBJ2-7
V gene: TRBV28
D gene: NA
clone size: NA
CDR3 protein: CASSSSLTAEQYF
CDR3 DNA: TGTGCCAGCAGTTCATCCTTGACGGCGGAGCAGTACTTC

J gene: TRBJ1-2
V gene: TRBV20-1
D gene: NA
clone size: NA
CDR3 protein: CSASSGGGYGYTF
CDR3 DNA: TGCAGTGCTAGTTCTGGGGGAGGCTATGGCTACACCTTC

J gene: TRBJ2-2
V gene: TRBV4-2
D gene: NA
clone size: many
CDR3 protein: CASSQGEVDHTGELFF
CDR3 DNA: TGTGCCAGCAGCCAAGGGGAGGTAGACCACACCGGGGAGCTGTTTTTT

J gene: TRBJ2-1
V gene: TRBV10-1
D gene: NA
clone size: many
CDR3 protein: CASSEGRRGEQFF
CDR3 DNA: TGCGCCAGCAGTGAAGGCAGGCGAGGTGAGCAGTTCTTC